This TCR beta chain stems from a study of PD-1 blockade in classical Hodgkin lymphoma. In the study overall: Patients were administered nivolumab (3 mg/kg intravenously) every 2 weeks. General observations from the study: Significant TCR diversity gains by C4D1 occurred in CD4+ but not CD8+ cells. When set against healthy donors, newly diagnosed patients were reported to show lower baseline TCR diversity. Whoever responded completely had baseline diversity much like that seen in newly diagnosed patients.

CDR1 and CDR2 (germline): SGHDT, YYEEEE. CDR3 length: 16 amino acids. TCRdb's copy holds only in-frame clones and misses some; the assay was immunoSEQ multiplex PCR. The sample lists tens of thousands of clones; 70% were seen once. In every patient, relapse followed autologous stem cell transplantation, while exposure to brentuximab vedotin differed. In the case of this clone: As yet, its antigen is unknown.

The chain has TRBV5-6 and TRBJ2-5; 7 bases map to TRBD1. The closer fit of TRBJ2-7 to the DNA end suggests the J call may be wrong. The material was peripheral blood mononuclear cells (PBMCs), obtained before the second cycle of nivolumab. The sequence derives from a human donor with classical Hodgkin lymphoma. This CDR3 reads CASSATGAQHSYEQYF. DNA for the CDR3: TGTGCCAGCAGCGCTACAGGGGCGCAACACTCCTACGAGCAGTACTTC.